This entry concerns a single T cell receptor beta chain. No antigen is known for it. Peptide-pool stimulation followed by sequencing identified expanded antigen-specific CD4+ clonotypes in the ViraFEST assay. With nine to eleven days of culture completed, CD4+ T cells were isolated. The person was diagnosed with PCR-confirmed SARS-CoV-2 infection between March and December 2020. This record belongs to a study of vaccination effects on CD4 cells after COVID-19. This CDR3 is 14 amino acids long. Trimming took off 2 bases at V and 3 bases at J, with 10 bases between the two ends. The germline CDR1 and CDR2 sequences are LGHNA and YNFKEQ. Study observations and caveats: Newly vaccine-induced clones made up most of the convalescents' post-vaccine spike-reactive clones.

Sequenced by immunoSEQ multiplex PCR; TCRdb stores in-frame clones only, minus some. The sample comprises roughly 73,000 clones, over 65% of which are singletons, and less than 5.5% rests with the top ten. The J gene is TRBJ1-1, the V gene TRBV4-2; no clear D. Material: CD4+ T cells from PBMCs cultured with HIV peptides, obtained before COVID-19 vaccination. Subset in this sample: HIV-1 Nef peptide pool negative control/reference culture. The TCR originated in a human donor who had a prior SARS-CoV-2 infection. The CDR3 DNA reads as TGTGCCAGCAGCCAACCCCGGCTCGACACTGAAGCTTTCTTT. This translates into CASSQPRLDTEAFF.